The present TCR beta chain was sequenced within a study of shared clonotypes between healthy human individuals. Study-level information: Aged 18 to 49, the donors were a couple of women and a few men. General study findings and limits: Estimated clonotype richness was generally higher in naive than memory subsets. Few donors limited the genetic and exposure-history diversity represented. Four donors had 4% to 6.5% of their naive CD4 clonotypes in common.

CD45RO-negative cells were positively selected for CCR7, leaving out terminally differentiated effector memory CD45RA+ cells. The germline CDR1 and CDR2 sequences are SEHNR and FQNEAQ (reference sequence). This CDR3 spans 16 amino acids. Trimming cost V 4 bases and J 6 bases; bases outside gene matches: 11. Produced via immunoSEQ multiplex PCR; TCRdb's table is partial and in-frame only. The repertoire has roughly 2.1 million clones, 90% to 95% of them found once; the top ten carry more than 1.5%. As for this clone: The antigen is not known.

The V call is TRBV7-9, the J call TRBJ2-7; 11 bases align to TRBD1. Sample: naive CD8+ T cells from PBMCs. The sequence came from a young man in good health. Some clones in this sample may be carry-over from other donors' samples. CDR3: CASSSPGQGVFGEQYF. In DNA form, the CDR3 reads TGTGCCAGCAGCTCGCCGGGACAGGGGGTTTTCGGCGAGCAGTACTTC.